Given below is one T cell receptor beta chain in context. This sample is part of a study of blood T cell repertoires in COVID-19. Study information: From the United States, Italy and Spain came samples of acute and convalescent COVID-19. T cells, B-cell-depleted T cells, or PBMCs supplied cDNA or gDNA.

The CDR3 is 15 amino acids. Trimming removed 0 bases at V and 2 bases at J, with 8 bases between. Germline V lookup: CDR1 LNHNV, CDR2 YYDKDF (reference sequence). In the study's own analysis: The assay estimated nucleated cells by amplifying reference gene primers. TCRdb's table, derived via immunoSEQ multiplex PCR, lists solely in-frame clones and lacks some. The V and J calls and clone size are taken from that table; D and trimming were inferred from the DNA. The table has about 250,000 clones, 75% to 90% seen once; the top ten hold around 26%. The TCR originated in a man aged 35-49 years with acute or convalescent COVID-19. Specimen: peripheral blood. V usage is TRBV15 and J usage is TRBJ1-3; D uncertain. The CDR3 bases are TGTGCCACCAGCAGAGATAGGAGAGCTGGAAACACCATATATTTT. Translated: CATSRDRRAGNTIYF.